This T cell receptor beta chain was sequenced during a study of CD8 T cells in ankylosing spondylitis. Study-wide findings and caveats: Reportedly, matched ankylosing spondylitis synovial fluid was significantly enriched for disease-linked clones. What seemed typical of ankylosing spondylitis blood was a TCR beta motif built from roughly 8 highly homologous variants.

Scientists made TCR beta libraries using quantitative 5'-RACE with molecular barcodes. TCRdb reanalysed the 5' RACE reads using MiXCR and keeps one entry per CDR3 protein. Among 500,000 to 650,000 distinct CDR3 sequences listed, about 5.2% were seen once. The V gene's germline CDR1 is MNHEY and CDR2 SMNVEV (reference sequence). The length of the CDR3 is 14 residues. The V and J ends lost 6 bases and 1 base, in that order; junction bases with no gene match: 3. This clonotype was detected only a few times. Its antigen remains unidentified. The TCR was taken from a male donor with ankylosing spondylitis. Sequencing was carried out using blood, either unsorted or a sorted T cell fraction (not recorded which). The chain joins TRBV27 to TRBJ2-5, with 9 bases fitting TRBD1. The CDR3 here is CASRTGGPQETQYF. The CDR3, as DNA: TGTGCCAGCAGGACAGGGGGTCCCCAAGAGACCCAGTACTTC.